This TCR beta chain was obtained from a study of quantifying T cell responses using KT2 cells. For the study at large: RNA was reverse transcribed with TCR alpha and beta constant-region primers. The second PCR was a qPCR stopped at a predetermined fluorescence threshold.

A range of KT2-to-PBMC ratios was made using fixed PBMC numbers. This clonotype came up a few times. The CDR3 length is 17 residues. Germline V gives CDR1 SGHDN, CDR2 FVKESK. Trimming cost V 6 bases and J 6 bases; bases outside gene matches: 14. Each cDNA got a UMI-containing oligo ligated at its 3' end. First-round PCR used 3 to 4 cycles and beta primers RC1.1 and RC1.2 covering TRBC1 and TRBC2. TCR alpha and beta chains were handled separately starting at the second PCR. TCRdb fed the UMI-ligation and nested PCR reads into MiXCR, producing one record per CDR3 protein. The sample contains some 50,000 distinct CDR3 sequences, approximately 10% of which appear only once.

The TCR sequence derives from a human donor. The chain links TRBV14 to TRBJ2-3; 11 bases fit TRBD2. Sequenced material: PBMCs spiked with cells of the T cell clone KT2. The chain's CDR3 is CASSRTRTSGRKDTQYF. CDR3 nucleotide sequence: TGTGCCAGCAGTCGAACGCGAACTAGCGGGAGAAAGGATACGCAGTATTTT.